This TCR beta chain was recovered during a study of Ad26.COV2.S vaccination and SARS-CoV-2 variants. Study as a whole: The trial was COV1001 and the donor's arm was Ad26.COV2.S. Into the muscle, Ad26.COV2.S was dosed once or twice, 56 days apart.

Treatment given: around 19 received Ad26.COV2.S at low or high dose, single or two shots; about 5 received placebo; per-sample allocation not given. Collection of samples fell on day 63 after the first vaccine or placebo injection. This clone appeared once. The target antigen is unknown. Assay used: immunoSEQ multiplex PCR; TCRdb lists only in-frame clones, some missing. The sample lists fewer than 400,000 clones, more than 70% seen once, with less than 2% in the top ten. Study-wide results and caveats: After vaccination, reports described spike-specific CD8+ and CD4+ T cell responses as showing substantial breadth. While placebo recipients had lower spike-specific TCR breadth, vaccine recipients had more.

Here the sequenced sample was peripheral blood, taken in a trial of Ad26.COV2.S vaccine versus placebo. The source of this sequence is a person between 18 and 65 years old who received the Ad26.COV2.S COVID-19 vaccine or a placebo.

CDR3 bases: TGTGCCAGCAGCCAAGGGACGTATTACGAGCAGTACTTC. This encodes CASSQGTYYEQYF. The J gene is TRBJ2-7, the V gene TRBV14; no clear D gene. Trimming removed 1 base at V and 4 bases at J, with 8 bases between. The CDR3 is 13 residues long. Germline CDR1 SGHDN, CDR2 FVKESK.